The 26 T cell receptor beta chains below were found in one sample sequenced in a study of STAT5B mutations in CD4+ large granular lymphocyte leukemia. Sequencing was performed with immunoSEQ multiplex PCR; in TCRdb, only in-frame clones are kept and a portion is missing. The sample includes over 45,000 clones, about 70% of them seen just once. The sequencing sample was made of CD4+ T cells from blood buffy coats. These receptors were taken from a human donor in good health.

This clone occurred a few times. V is TRBV6-1 and J is TRBJ1-6, with D possibly being TRBD1 (5 bases). Germline CDR1 MNHNS, CDR2 SASEGT. The ends were cut back, 7 bases at V and 6 bases at J, with 7 bases in the middle. The CDR3 spans 12 residues. The CDR3 is CASTQGNSPLHF. DNA for the CDR3: TGTGCCAGCACCCAGGGTAATTCACCCCTCCACTTT.

The chain combines TRBV5-4 with TRBJ2-7; no definite D call. Germline loops: CDR1 SGHNT, CDR2 YYREEE (reference sequence). The ends were cut back, 6 bases at V and 5 bases at J, with 12 bases in the middle. There are 12 residues in the CDR3. The CDR3 loop reads CASTGVGHEQYV. The CDR3 DNA follows: TGTGCCAGCACCGGTGTGGGTCACGAGCAGTACGTC.

The rearrangement uses TRBV7-9 and TRBJ2-3, with D perhaps matching TRBD1 or TRBD2 (5 bases each). Germline V gene sequence: CDR1 SEHNR, CDR2 FQNEAQ (reference sequence). The CDR3 is 12 residues long. V gave up 6 bases and J gave up 5 bases, with 9 bases separating them. CDR3 sequence: CASRRDGDTQYF. The CDR3 coding sequence is TGTGCCAGCAGACGGGACGGAGATACGCAGTATTTT.

Only a few counts were recorded for this clone. The gene calls are TRBV11-2 and TRBJ2-1, with TRBD2 matching over 11 bases. Germline V gene lookup returns CDR1 SGHAT and CDR2 FQNNGV. The CDR3 length is 15 residues. V shed 6 bases and J 7 bases; nucleotides not matched to a gene: 8. The CDR3 DNA sequence: TGTGCCAGCAGGTTCCTAGCGGGGGGTGGTAATGAGCAGTTCTTC. Protein: CASRFLAGGGNEQFF.

This clone was seen a handful of times. The chain has TRBV27 and TRBJ1-6; D unclear. CDR3 length: 13 residues. Looked up from germline, CDR1 is MNHEY and CDR2 is SMNVEV (reference sequence). V was pared by 6 bases and J by 6 bases, with 9 bases between. CDR3 DNA sequence: TGTGCCAGCAGCAGGAGATCTAATTCACCCCTCCACTTT. Translating gives CASSRRSNSPLHF.

V gene TRBV5-8 combines with J gene TRBJ1-5; tentative D call: TRBD1 (5 bases). This CDR3 is 14 amino acids long. Trimming stripped 4 bases from V and 1 base from J, with 9 bases between. CDR1 and CDR2 (germline): SGHTS, YDEGEE. The CDR3 nucleotides read TGTGCCAGCAGCCCTGGACACAGCAATCAGCCCCAGCATTTT. As protein: CASSPGHSNQPQHF.

This clone has more than one count but fewer than ten. This chain joins TRBV27 and TRBJ1-6, with a tentative D call TRBD1 (6 bases). V was cut by 6 bases and J by 7 bases, with 13 bases left in between. The V gene's germline CDR1 is MNHEY and CDR2 SMNVEV (reference sequence). The CDR3 loop spans 14 amino acids. CDR3 region: CASRQGTSNSPLHF. The CDR3 region has the DNA TGTGCCAGCAGACAGGGAACGTCAAATTCACCCCTCCACTTT.

The J gene is TRBJ2-5, the V gene TRBV5-1; possible D gene TRBD2, 6 bases. V lost 4 bases to trimming and J lost 2 bases, with 12 bases between them. The CDR3 is 14 residues long. Germline values: CDR1 SGHRS, CDR2 YFSETQ. CDR3 protein: CASSPGRGQETQYF. In DNA form, the CDR3 reads TGCGCCAGCAGCCCGGGTCGGGGGCAAGAGACCCAGTACTTC.

This chain joins TRBV6-1 and TRBJ2-5, with 7 bases fitting TRBD1. Germline lookup yields CDR1 MNHNS and CDR2 SASEGT. This CDR3 is 13 amino acids long. Unmatched junction bases numbered 8, after V lost 10 bases and J lost 3 bases. The CDR3 DNA reads as TGTGCCATTAGGGACAGCTCGAAAGAGACCCAGTACTTC. Its translation is CAIRDSSKETQYF.

The chain has TRBV6-5 and TRBJ1-1; D is ambiguous. Germline CDR1 MNHEY, CDR2 SVGAGI. This CDR3 has 13 amino acids. V lost 1 base, J lost 1 base, and 4 bases lay in between. The CDR3 is CASSYLGNTEAFF. The DNA for the CDR3 is TGTGCCAGCAGTTACTTGGGGAACACTGAAGCTTTCTTT.

The rearrangement joins TRBV7-6 to TRBJ2-3, with no clear D. The germline CDR1 and CDR2 sequences are SGHVS and FNYEAQ. The CDR3 length is 16 residues. V lost 5 bases to trimming and J lost 2 bases, with 17 bases between them. The CDR3 spells CASSPLPGTITDTQYF. In DNA, the CDR3 is TGTGCCAGCAGCCCCCTACCCGGCACTATCACAGATACGCAGTATTTT.

The chain has TRBV2 and TRBJ1-5, with D tentatively TRBD1 (6 bases). The germline CDR1 and CDR2 sequences are SNHLY and FYNNEI. V gave up 6 bases and J gave up 0 bases, with 15 bases separating them. The CDR3 is made up of 16 amino acids. Written as DNA, the CDR3 is TGTGCCAGCAGGGCGGACAGTTTGAGTAGCAATCAGCCCCAGCATTTT. Its protein product is CASRADSLSSNQPQHF.

The CDR3 sequence: CASSGGRYSTDTQYF. For the CDR3, the DNA is TGTGCCAGCAGCGGGGGGAGGTATAGCACAGATACGCAGTATTTT. The chain recombines TRBV5-6 with TRBJ2-3; D is perhaps TRBD2 (6 bases). This CDR3 comprises 15 residues. The germline CDR1 and CDR2 sequences are SGHDT and YYEEEE. V was clipped by 4 bases and J by 0 bases, with 12 bases between them.

This clone was seen more than once but under ten times. The chain combines TRBV2 with TRBJ1-6; D possibly corresponds to TRBD1 (6 bases). From germline, CDR1 is SNHLY and CDR2 FYNNEI. V was pared by 4 bases and J by 7 bases, with 14 bases between. The CDR3 length is 15 residues. CDR3 loop: CASSGPSDRNSPLHF. The CDR3 coding sequence is TGTGCCAGCAGTGGCCCCTCGGACAGAAATTCACCCCTCCACTTT.

CDR3 region: CASSPGLTYEQYF. CDR3 bases: TGTGCCAGCAGCCCTGGACTAACCTACGAGCAGTACTTC. V and J are TRBV7-2 and TRBJ2-7, with a possible D match to TRBD2 (6 bases). Germline V gene lookup returns CDR1 SGHTA and CDR2 FQGNSA. V was shortened by 5 bases and J by 2 bases, with 10 bases between the two germline ends. The CDR3 contains 13 residues. Using reference TRBV7-2 and TRBJ2-7 for the parts outside the CDR3, the full variable domain is GAGVSQSPSNKVTEKGKDVELRCDPISGHTALYWYRQSLGQGLEFLIYFQGNSAPDKSGLPSDRFSAERTGGSVSTLTIQRTQQEDSAVYLCASSPGLTYEQYFGPGTRLTVT.

This rearrangement joins TRBV5-1 to TRBJ1-1; 9 bases line up with TRBD1. The germline V gene has CDR1 SGHRS and CDR2 YFSETQ. The ends lost 4 bases at V and 1 base at J; junction bases unmatched: 2. The length of the CDR3 is 14 residues. The CDR3 sequence: CASSRTGANTEAFF. The CDR3 DNA is TGCGCCAGCAGCCGGACAGGGGCGAACACTGAAGCTTTCTTT.

The chain links TRBV19 to TRBJ1-4; the D is unclear. This CDR3 is built from 16 residues. Germline assignment: CDR1 LNHDA and CDR2 SQIVND (reference sequence). Trimming removed 5 bases from V and 0 bases from J, with 13 bases in between. The DNA for the CDR3 is TGTGCCAGTAGTCGTGGTCTAACGGCAACTAATGAAAAACTGTTTTTT. It yields the protein CASSRGLTATNEKLFF.

This clone was seen only once. The rearrangement links TRBV5-1 to TRBJ2-1; 13 bases line up with TRBD2. CDR3 length equals 16 residues. Trimming removed 1 base from V and 2 bases from J; junction bases left unmatched: 0. The germline gives CDR1 SGHRS, CDR2 YFSETQ. This CDR3 reads CASSLTSGGAYNEQFF. The CDR3 DNA reads TGCGCCAGCAGCTTGACTAGCGGGGGGGCCTACAATGAGCAGTTCTTC.

V gene TRBV6-5 combines with J gene TRBJ1-5, with 9 bases matching TRBD1. Germline values: CDR1 MNHEY, CDR2 SVGAGI. The CDR3 has 15 residues. V lost 6 bases, J lost 3 bases, and 6 bases stayed unmatched. The CDR3 bases are TGTGCCAGCAGGACGGGACAGGGAAACAATCAGCCCCAGCATTTT. This translates into CASRTGQGNNQPQHF.

The rearrangement uses TRBV7-9 and TRBJ1-5, with a weak D call TRBD1 (6 bases). Trimming removed 5 bases from V and 1 base from J, with 12 bases in between. CDR1 and CDR2 (germline): SEHNR, FQNEAQ (reference sequence). The CDR3 is made up of 15 amino acids. CDR3 residues: CASSRGGQSNQPQHF. The CDR3 coding sequence is TGTGCCAGCAGCCGAGGCGGACAGAGCAATCAGCCCCAGCATTTT. Complete variable domain (other parts from reference TRBV7-9 and TRBJ1-5): DTGVSQNPRHKITKRGQNVTFRCDPISEHNRLYWYRQTLGQGPEFLTYFQNEAQLEKSRLLSDRFSAERPKGSFSTLEIQRTEQGDSAMYLCASSRGGQSNQPQHFGDGTRLSIL.

This chain links TRBV5-4 with TRBJ1-6; tentatively, D is TRBD1 (6 bases). This CDR3 has 16 residues. Trimming left V 0 bases short and J 7 bases short, with 14 bases between. Germline V lookup: CDR1 SGHNT, CDR2 YYREEE (reference sequence). DNA of the CDR3: TGTGCCAGCAGCTTGGTAGGCAGGGGAGGCAATTCACCCCTCCACTTT. This codes for CASSLVGRGGNSPLHF.

This clone was recorded a few times. This chain uses TRBV7-9 with TRBJ1-2; TRBD1 aligns across 8 bases. The trim removed 5 bases at V and 4 bases at J, leaving 6 bases unmatched. Germline CDR1 reads SEHNR; CDR2 reads FQNEAQ (reference sequence). The CDR3 is made up of 14 amino acids. The CDR3 region is CASSQTTGVYGYTF. CDR3 nucleotides: TGTGCCAGCAGCCAGACGACAGGGGTCTATGGCTACACCTTC.

This clone appeared once. V gene TRBV19 combines with J gene TRBJ2-2; D may be TRBD1 (5 bases). CDR3 length: 15 residues. Germline loops: CDR1 LNHDA, CDR2 SQIVND (reference sequence). Trimming shortened V by 2 bases and J by 1 base, and 8 bases separated the two germline ends. The CDR3 sequence is CASSINRRNTGELFF. CDR3 sequence (DNA): TGTGCCAGTAGTATAAACAGGAGGAACACCGGGGAGCTGTTTTTT.

This clone was recorded a few times. The chain carries TRBV6-6 and TRBJ1-6, with a possible D match to TRBD1 (6 bases). Trimming left V 4 bases short and J 6 bases short, with 10 bases between. The CDR3 has 14 amino acids. In germline, CDR1 is MNHNY, CDR2 SVGAGI (reference sequence). CDR3 residues: CASSSRGGNSPLHF. DNA of the CDR3: TGTGCCAGCAGTTCAAGGGGGGGTAATTCACCCCTCCACTTT.

CDR3 in DNA: TGTGCCAGCTCACCCCGGACAGGGAACACTGAAGCTTTCTTT. Translation gives CASSPRTGNTEAFF. This sequence joins TRBV18 and TRBJ1-1, with 7 bases fitting TRBD1. CDR3 size: 14 residues. Germline V CDR1 and CDR2: KGHSH, LQKENI. Trimming cost V 3 bases and J 1 base; bases outside gene matches: 2. Full variable domain (rest looked up from reference TRBV18 and TRBJ1-1): NAGVMQNPRHLVRRRGQEARLRCSPMKGHSHVYWYRQLPEEGLKFMVYLQKENIIDESGMPKERFSAEFPKEGPSILRIQQVVRGDSAAYFCASSPRTGNTEAFFGQGTRLTVV.

This chain uses TRBV6-1 with TRBJ2-7; tentatively, D is TRBD1 (7 bases). Germline assignment: CDR1 MNHNS and CDR2 SASEGT. Trimming removed 1 base at V and 1 base at J, with 11 bases between. This CDR3 is built from 15 residues. The CDR3 here is CASSEGGTASYEQYV. In nucleotides, the CDR3 is TGTGCCAGCAGTGAAGGCGGGACAGCTTCCTACGAGCAGTACGTC.